This T cell receptor beta chain emerged from a study of post-analysis software for immune sequencing data. Study-wide results and caveats: Comparison with controls showed significantly lower normalized Chao1 diversity in multiple sclerosis patients. Controls showed lower frequencies than patients for five or six TRBV segments, and TRBV5-6, TRBV5-1 and TRBV20-1 were among these.

Remarks on this clonotype: What it binds is unknown.

TCR beta libraries were prepared from cDNA with unique molecular identifiers. Input amounts of roughly 0.85 to 10 million T cells were used. These gave 500,000 or so cDNA molecules, so each molecule approximated one T cell. TCRdb called the PCR reads again in MiXCR, with one record for every CDR3 protein. The sample lists 450,000 or so distinct CDR3 sequences, 40% to 55% occurring once. Germline-derived CDR1 and CDR2 are MNHEY and SMNVEV (reference sequence). With 10 bases removed from V and 0 bases from J, the gap between germline ends came to 12 bases. The CDR3 has 13 residues. The sample consisted of blood. The gene calls are TRBV27 and TRBJ2-5, with no clear D. The receptor's source is a girl under 18 with multiple sclerosis. CDR3 nucleotide sequence: TGTGCCAACAGAGCCGAAAACCAAGAGACCCAGTACTTC. This translates into CANRAENQETQYF.